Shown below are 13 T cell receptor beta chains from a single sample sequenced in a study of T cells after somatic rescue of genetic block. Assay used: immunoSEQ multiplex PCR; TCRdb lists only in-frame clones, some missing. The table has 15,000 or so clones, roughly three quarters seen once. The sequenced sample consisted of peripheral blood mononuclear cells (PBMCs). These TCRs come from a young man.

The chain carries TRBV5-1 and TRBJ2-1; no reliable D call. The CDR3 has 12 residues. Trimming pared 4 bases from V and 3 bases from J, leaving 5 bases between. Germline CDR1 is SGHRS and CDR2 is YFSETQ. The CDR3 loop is CASSTHYNEQFF. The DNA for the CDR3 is TGCGCCAGCAGCACACACTACAATGAGCAGTTCTTC.

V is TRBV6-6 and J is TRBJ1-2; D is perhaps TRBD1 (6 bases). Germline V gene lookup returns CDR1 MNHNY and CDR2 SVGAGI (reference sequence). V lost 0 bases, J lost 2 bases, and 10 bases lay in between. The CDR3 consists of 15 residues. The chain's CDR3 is CASSYSTGQNYGYTF. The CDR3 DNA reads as TGTGCCAGCAGTTACTCGACAGGCCAGAACTATGGCTACACCTTC.

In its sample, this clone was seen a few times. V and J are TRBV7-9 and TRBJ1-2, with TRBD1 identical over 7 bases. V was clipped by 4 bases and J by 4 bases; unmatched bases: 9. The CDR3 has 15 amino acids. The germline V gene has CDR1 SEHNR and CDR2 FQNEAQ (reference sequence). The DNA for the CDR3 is TGTGCCAGCAGCTCGAGACAGGGTAGGAGCTATGGCTACACCTTC. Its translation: CASSSRQGRSYGYTF. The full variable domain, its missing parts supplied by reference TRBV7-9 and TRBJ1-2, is DTGVSQNPRHKITKRGQNVTFRCDPISEHNRLYWYRQTLGQGPEFLTYFQNEAQLEKSRLLSDRFSAERPKGSFSTLEIQRTEQGDSAMYLCASSSRQGRSYGYTFGSGTRLTVV.

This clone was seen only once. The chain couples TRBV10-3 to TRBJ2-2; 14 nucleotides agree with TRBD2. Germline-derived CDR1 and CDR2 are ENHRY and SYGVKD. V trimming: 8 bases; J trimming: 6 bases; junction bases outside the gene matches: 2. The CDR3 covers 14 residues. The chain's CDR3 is CAIGGLAGAGELFF. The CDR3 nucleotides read TGTGCCATCGGGGGACTAGCGGGGGCCGGGGAGCTGTTTTTT.

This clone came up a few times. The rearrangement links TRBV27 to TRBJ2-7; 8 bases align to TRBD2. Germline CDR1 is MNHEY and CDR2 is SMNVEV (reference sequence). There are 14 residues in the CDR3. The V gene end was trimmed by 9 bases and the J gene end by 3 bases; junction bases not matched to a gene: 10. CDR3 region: CASSLAGGIYEQYF. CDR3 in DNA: TGTGCCAGTTCCTTGGCGGGAGGCATCTACGAGCAGTACTTC.

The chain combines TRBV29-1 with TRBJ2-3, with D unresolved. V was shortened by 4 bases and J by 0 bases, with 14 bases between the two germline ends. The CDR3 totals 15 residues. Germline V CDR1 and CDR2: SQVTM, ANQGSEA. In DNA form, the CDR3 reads TGCAGCGTTGTACGGGCGGAGCTCAGCACAGATACGCAGTATTTT. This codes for CSVVRAELSTDTQYF.

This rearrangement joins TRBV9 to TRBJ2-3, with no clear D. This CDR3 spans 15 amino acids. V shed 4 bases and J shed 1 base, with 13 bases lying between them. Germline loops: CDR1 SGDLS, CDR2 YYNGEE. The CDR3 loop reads CASSSVIRGTDTQYF. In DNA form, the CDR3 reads TGTGCCAGCAGCTCAGTTATAAGAGGCACAGATACGCAGTATTTT.

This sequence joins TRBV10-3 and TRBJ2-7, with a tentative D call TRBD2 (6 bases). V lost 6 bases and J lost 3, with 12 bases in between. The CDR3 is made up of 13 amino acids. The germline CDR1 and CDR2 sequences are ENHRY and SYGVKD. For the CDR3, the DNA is TGTGCCATCAGCTTTGTGGGACTCTACGAGCAGTACTTC. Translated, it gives CAISFVGLYEQYF.

CDR3 bases: TGTGCCAGCACCTTGGGATGGGGGACCGGGGAGCTGTTTTTT. Its protein product is CASTLGWGTGELFF. V gene TRBV7-9 combines with J gene TRBJ2-2; D tentatively fits TRBD1 or TRBD2 (5 bases each). CDR1 and CDR2 from the germline V gene are SEHNR and FQNEAQ (reference sequence). V was clipped by 7 bases and J by 5 bases, with 14 bases between them. The CDR3 loop spans 14 amino acids.

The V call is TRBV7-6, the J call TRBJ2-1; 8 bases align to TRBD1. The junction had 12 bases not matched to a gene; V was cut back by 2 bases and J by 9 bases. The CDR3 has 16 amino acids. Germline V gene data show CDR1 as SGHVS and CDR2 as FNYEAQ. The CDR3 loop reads CASSLSPGGGSIEQFF. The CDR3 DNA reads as TGTGCCAGCAGCTTATCCCCAGGGGGCGGGTCTATTGAGCAGTTCTTC.

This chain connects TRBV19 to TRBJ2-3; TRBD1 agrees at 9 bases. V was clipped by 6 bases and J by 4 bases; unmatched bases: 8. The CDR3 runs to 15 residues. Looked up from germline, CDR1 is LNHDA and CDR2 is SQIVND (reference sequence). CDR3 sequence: CASSRLWDRADTQYF. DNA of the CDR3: TGTGCCAGTAGCCGACTGTGGGACAGGGCAGATACGCAGTATTTT.

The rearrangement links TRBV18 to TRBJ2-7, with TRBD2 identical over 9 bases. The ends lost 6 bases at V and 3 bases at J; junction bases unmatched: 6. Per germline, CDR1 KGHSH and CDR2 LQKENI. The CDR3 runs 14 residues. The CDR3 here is CASSRGGGIYEQYF. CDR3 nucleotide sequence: TGTGCCAGCTCCCGCGGGGGGGGGATCTACGAGCAGTACTTC.

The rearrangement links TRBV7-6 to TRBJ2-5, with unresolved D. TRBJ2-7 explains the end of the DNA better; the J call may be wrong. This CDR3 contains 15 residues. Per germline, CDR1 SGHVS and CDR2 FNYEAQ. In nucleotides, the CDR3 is TGTGCCAGCAGCTTTCCGCTCAGGAATTCCTACGAGCAGTACTTC. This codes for CASSFPLRNSYEQYF.